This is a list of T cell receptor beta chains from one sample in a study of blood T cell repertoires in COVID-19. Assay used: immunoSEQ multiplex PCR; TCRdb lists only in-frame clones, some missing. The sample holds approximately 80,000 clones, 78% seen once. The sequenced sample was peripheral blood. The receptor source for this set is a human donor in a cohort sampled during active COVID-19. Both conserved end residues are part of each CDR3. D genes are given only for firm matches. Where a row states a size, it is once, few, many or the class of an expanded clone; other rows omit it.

cdr3_aa: CASSSLAGAPYNEQFF; cdr3_nt: TGTGCCAGCAGTTCACTAGCGGGGGCCCCCTACAATGAGCAGTTCTTC; d_call: TRBD2; j_call: TRBJ2-1; v_call: TRBV14; clone_size: NA; cdr3_length: 16
cdr3_aa: CASSLGGQLTELFF; cdr3_nt: TGTGCCAGCAGCTTAGGGGGACAGCTCACGGAGCTGTTTTTT; d_call: TRBD1; j_call: TRBJ2-2; v_call: TRBV7-2; clone_size: NA; cdr3_length: 14
cdr3_aa: CASSLSGERTDTQYF; cdr3_nt: TGCGCCAGCAGCTTGAGCGGGGAACGCACAGATACGCAGTATTTT; d_call: TRBD2; j_call: TRBJ2-3; v_call: TRBV5-1; clone_size: once; cdr3_length: 15
cdr3_aa: CASSIGQGPLEKYF; cdr3_nt: TGTGCCAGTAGTATCGGACAAGGGCCCCTCGAGAAGTACTTC; d_call: NA; j_call: TRBJ2-7; v_call: TRBV19; clone_size: NA; cdr3_length: 14
cdr3_aa: CASSQSPIYPGQTYPYEQYF; cdr3_nt: TGTGCCAGCAGCCAATCCCCAATATACCCTGGGCAGACATATCCCTACGAGCAGTACTTC; d_call: NA; j_call: TRBJ2-7; v_call: TRBV16; clone_size: NA; cdr3_length: 20
cdr3_aa: CATSWRGFPAGANVLTF; cdr3_nt: TGTGCCACCAGCTGGCGGGGGTTCCCCGCTGGGGCCAACGTCCTGACTTTC; d_call: TRBD2; j_call: TRBJ2-6; v_call: TRBV5-8; clone_size: NA; cdr3_length: 17
cdr3_aa: CASSPGGPEYGYTF; cdr3_nt: TGTGCCAGCAGCCCCGGCGGGCCGGAGTATGGCTACACCTTC; d_call: NA; j_call: TRBJ1-2; v_call: TRBV5-4; clone_size: few; cdr3_length: 14
cdr3_aa: CASSATVPGLDTKNEQFF; cdr3_nt: TGTGCCAGCAGTGCCACTGTTCCGGGACTAGATACTAAGAATGAGCAGTTCTTC; d_call: TRBD2; j_call: TRBJ2-1; v_call: TRBV6-4; clone_size: NA; cdr3_length: 18
cdr3_aa: CASTPPNTEAFF; cdr3_nt: TGTGCCAGCACCCCTCCGAACACTGAAGCTTTCTTT; d_call: NA; j_call: TRBJ1-1; v_call: TRBV28; clone_size: NA; cdr3_length: 12
cdr3_aa: CASSDRQPFYGYTF; cdr3_nt: TGTGCCAGCAGCGATCGACAGCCTTTCTATGGCTACACCTTC; d_call: NA; j_call: TRBJ1-2; v_call: TRBV5-8; clone_size: NA; cdr3_length: 14
cdr3_aa: CATSKGERSSYNEQFF; cdr3_nt: TGTGCCACCTCGAAGGGGGAGAGGAGCTCCTACAATGAGCAGTTCTTC; d_call: NA; j_call: TRBJ2-1; v_call: TRBV11-3; clone_size: once; cdr3_length: 16
cdr3_aa: CAISRAPAGGSGNYGYTF; cdr3_nt: TGTGCCATCAGTCGGGCCCCCGCAGGGGGGTCCGGGAACTATGGCTACACCTTC; d_call: TRBD1; j_call: TRBJ1-2; v_call: TRBV10-3; clone_size: NA; cdr3_length: 18
cdr3_aa: CASSPGTSDEQFF; cdr3_nt: TGTGCCAGCAGCCCAGGGACTAGCGATGAGCAGTTCTTC; d_call: TRBD2; j_call: TRBJ2-1; v_call: TRBV7-6; clone_size: NA; cdr3_length: 13
cdr3_aa: CASSESTSYNEQFF; cdr3_nt: TGTGCCAGCAGTGAGTCGACTTCCTACAATGAGCAGTTCTTC; d_call: NA; j_call: TRBJ2-1; v_call: TRBV25-1; clone_size: NA; cdr3_length: 14
cdr3_aa: CASRPTVARRATGANVLTF; cdr3_nt: TGTGCCAGCAGACCGACAGTGGCGCGGAGGGCAACTGGGGCCAACGTCCTGACTTTC; d_call: NA; j_call: TRBJ2-6; v_call: TRBV5-6; clone_size: NA; cdr3_length: 19
cdr3_aa: CASSTRGGREGTEAFF; cdr3_nt: TGTGCCAGTAGTACCCGGGGGGGCAGGGAAGGCACTGAAGCTTTCTTT; d_call: NA; j_call: TRBJ1-1; v_call: TRBV19; clone_size: NA; cdr3_length: 16
cdr3_aa: CARGGRQGANYGYTF; cdr3_nt: TGTGCCCGCGGGGGGAGACAGGGGGCAAACTATGGCTACACCTTC; d_call: TRBD1; j_call: TRBJ1-2; v_call: TRBV2; clone_size: NA; cdr3_length: 15
cdr3_aa: CASSPDRDYGYTF; cdr3_nt: TGTGCCAGCTCCCCCGACAGGGACTATGGCTACACCTTC; d_call: TRBD1; j_call: TRBJ1-2; v_call: TRBV18; clone_size: NA; cdr3_length: 13
cdr3_aa: CASSPDTSYNSPLHF; cdr3_nt: TGCGCCAGCAGCCCCGACACCTCCTATAATTCACCCCTCCACTTT; d_call: NA; j_call: TRBJ1-6; v_call: TRBV5-1; clone_size: NA; cdr3_length: 15
cdr3_aa: CASRAGGGVGYTF; cdr3_nt: TGTGCCAGCAGGGCGGGAGGGGGCGTTGGCTACACCTTC; d_call: TRBD1; j_call: TRBJ1-2; v_call: TRBV28; clone_size: NA; cdr3_length: 13
cdr3_aa: CASSLERLDTEAFF; cdr3_nt: TGTGCCAGCAGCTTGGAACGGTTGGACACTGAAGCTTTCTTT; d_call: NA; j_call: TRBJ1-1; v_call: TRBV5-4; clone_size: once; cdr3_length: 14